The 7 T cell receptor beta chains given below trace back to one sample, sequenced in a study of blood T cell repertoires in COVID-19. Using immunoSEQ multiplex PCR, the repertoire was profiled, and TCRdb retains in-frame clones only, with some absent. The data contain hundreds of thousands of clones, approximately 91% of them singletons. The sample consisted of PBMCs or T cells enriched from blood (not recorded which). Source of these receptors: a woman in her 40s who had recovered from COVID-19.

The table lists this clone with a count of one. The V call is TRBV6-2 or TRBV6-3, the J call TRBJ2-1; 9 bases match TRBD2. V lost 5 bases to trimming and J lost 5 bases; unmatched junction nucleotides: 4. The V gene's germline CDR1 is MNHEY and CDR2 SVGEGT. This CDR3 comprises 14 residues. The CDR3 region has the DNA TGTGCCAGCAGTACGAGCGGGGGGAACAATGAGCAGTTCTTC. Translated, it gives CASSTSGGNNEQFF.

The chain links TRBV3-1 (or the pseudogene TRBV3-2) to TRBJ2-7; perhaps TRBD1 as D (6 bases). The CDR3 covers 15 residues. Trimming removed 2 bases at V and 4 bases at J, with 15 bases between. CDR1 is LGHDT, CDR2 YNNKEL, per germline (reference sequence). CDR3 sequence reads: CASSQPDSTGYEQYF. The CDR3 bases are TGTGCCAGCAGCCAACCGGACAGTACAGGATACGAGCAGTACTTC.

The genes are TRBV5-4 and TRBJ1-1, with a tentative D call TRBD1 (5 bases). V was pared by 4 bases and J by 0 bases, with 13 bases between. In germline, CDR1 is SGHNT, CDR2 YYREEE (reference sequence). The CDR3 spans 15 residues. The CDR3 bases are TGTGCCAGCAGCCGGGTTGGGGGGGTGAACACTGAAGCTTTCTTT. Encoded protein: CASSRVGGVNTEAFF.

The chain is built from TRBV11-2 and TRBJ2-4; possible D gene TRBD2, 6 bases. CDR3 length equals 15 residues. The germline V gene encodes CDR1 SGHAT and CDR2 FQNNGV. Trimming removed 3 bases from V and 7 bases from J, with 16 bases in between. The CDR3 reads CASSLGSTGGNIQYF. The CDR3 nucleotides read TGTGCCAGCAGCTTGGGCAGTACTGGAGGGAACATTCAGTACTTC.

The chain recombines TRBV7-9 with TRBJ2-3; tentatively, D is TRBD1 (6 bases). The V end lost 7 bases, the J end lost 1 base, and 12 bases lay between the germline ends. Germline values: CDR1 SEHNR, CDR2 FQNEAQ (reference sequence). CDR3 length: 14 amino acids. CDR3 amino acids: CASMRGSRTDTQYF. CDR3 nucleotides: TGTGCCAGCATGAGGGGGTCACGCACAGATACGCAGTATTTT.

V and J are TRBV24-1 and TRBJ2-7, with TRBD2 as a possible D gene (8 bases). There are 15 residues in the CDR3. Looked up from germline, CDR1 is KGHDR and CDR2 is SFDVKD. V was pared by 5 bases and J by 7 bases, with 20 bases between. CDR3 DNA sequence: TGTGCCACCAGTGTTAGCGGGGACAGCCCTTGGGAGCAGTACTTC. It translates to CATSVSGDSPWEQYF.

The J gene is TRBJ2-1, the V gene TRBV19, with 11 bases aligning to TRBD2. This CDR3 region has 19 residues. CDR1 and CDR2 (germline): LNHDA, SQIVND (reference sequence). The ends lost 3 bases at V and 11 bases at J; junction bases unmatched: 21. CDR3 nucleotides: TGTGCCAGTAGTATGAGGGACACTAGCGGGAGTTTGATGTGGTGGAAGCAGTTCTTC. It translates to CASSMRDTSGSLMWWKQFF.